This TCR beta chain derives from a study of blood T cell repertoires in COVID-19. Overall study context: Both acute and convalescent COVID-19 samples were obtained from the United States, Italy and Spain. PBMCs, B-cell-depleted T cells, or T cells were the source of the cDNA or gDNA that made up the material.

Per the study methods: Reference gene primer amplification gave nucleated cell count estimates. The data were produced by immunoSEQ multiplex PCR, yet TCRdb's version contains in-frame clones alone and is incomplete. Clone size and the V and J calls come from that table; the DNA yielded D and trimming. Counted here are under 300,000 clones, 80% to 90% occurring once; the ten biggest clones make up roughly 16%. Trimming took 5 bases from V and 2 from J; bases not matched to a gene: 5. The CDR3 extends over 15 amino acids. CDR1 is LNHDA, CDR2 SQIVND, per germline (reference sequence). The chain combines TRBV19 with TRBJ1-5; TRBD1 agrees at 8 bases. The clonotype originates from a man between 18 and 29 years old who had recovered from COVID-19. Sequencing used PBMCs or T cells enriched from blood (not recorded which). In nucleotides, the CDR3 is TGTGCCAGTAGTGTTCAGGGGGCCGGCAATCAGCCCCAGCATTTT. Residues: CASSVQGAGNQPQHF.